This TCR beta chain was identified during a study of T cell changes during pregnancy in multiple sclerosis. Profiling relied on immunoSEQ multiplex PCR, and the TCRdb table lists in-frame clones only, not all of them. The sample records around 45,000 clones, 85% to 95% being singletons. Germline V gene sequence: CDR1 MNHNS, CDR2 SASEGT. Trimming cost V 1 base and J 0 bases, with 9 bases left between them. The CDR3 is 15 amino acids. The chain recombines TRBV6-1 with TRBJ1-1; no clear D gene. The source material was CD4+ T cells from peripheral blood mononuclear cells, sampled in the third trimester of pregnancy. This clonotype was obtained from a female donor with multiple sclerosis, enrolled in a pregnancy study. The CDR3 DNA follows: TGTGCCAGCAGTGAAGGTATCGGTCTGAACACTGAAGCTTTCTTT. Its translation: CASSEGIGLNTEAFF.